These 28 T cell receptor beta chains share one sample of origin, sequenced in a study of tumor-infiltrating lymphocytes in primary liver carcinoma. Extraction also yielded germline DNA, while blood RNA was obtained from unsorted whole blood. With a constant-region primer, TCR beta cDNA was made from approximately 450 ng of total RNA. ARM-PCR, slightly modified, supplied the TCR beta libraries through three nested multiplex PCR rounds. TRBV1-TRBV30 forward primers paired with a C-beta reverse primer drove the first two PCR rounds, roughly 9 cycles each. One entry per CDR3 protein results from TCRdb running MiXCR on the multiplex PCR reads. The data show hundreds of thousands of distinct CDR3 sequences, around 50% seen once. The sample taken for sequencing was peripheral blood. Source of these receptors: a woman aged 25 to 39 with primary liver carcinoma and hepatitis B virus infection.

Comment on this clonotype: Because the CDR3 is missing its conserved closing phenylalanine or tryptophan, this is likely a read error. The J gene is TRBJ1-4, the V gene TRBV5-4, with 8 nucleotides matching TRBD1. The CDR3 extends over 15 amino acids. Germline V gives CDR1 SGHNT, CDR2 YYREEE (reference sequence). V was pared by 4 bases and J by 3 bases, with 5 bases of the junction left unmatched. CDR3 sequence (DNA): TGTGCCAGCAGCGAAGGACAGGGCGCTAATGAAAAACTGTTTTTA. It is translated as CASSEGQGANEKLFL.

This clonotype was observed a single time. At one boundary the junction diverges from the germline segment, which might be a read error. This rearrangement joins TRBV11-2 to TRBJ2-1, with TRBD2 matching 11 bases. This CDR3 spans 16 amino acids. Germline V gene data show CDR1 as SGHAT and CDR2 as FQNNGV. DNA of the CDR3: TGTGCCAACAGCTTAGGGGCTAGCGGGAGGTACAATGAGCAGCTCTTC. It specifies CANSLGASGRYNEQLF.

Concerning this clonotype: Just one base apart from a much larger clone, this may be a read error. The chain has TRBV6-2 or TRBV6-3 and TRBJ1-4; D is uncertain. CDR1 is MNHEY and CDR2 is SVGEGT in the germline V gene. This CDR3 is 14 amino acids long. The CDR3 here is CASSYLRRNEKPFF. The CDR3 DNA follows: TGTGCCAGCAGTTACCTCCGACGGAATGAAAAACCGTTTTTT.

Details on this clonotype: At one boundary the junction diverges from the germline segment, which might be a read error. V is TRBV7-8 and J is TRBJ2-7, with a weak D call TRBD2 (6 bases). The CDR3 spans 15 residues. Germline assignment: CDR1 SGHVS and CDR2 FQNEAQ. The CDR3 sequence is CACSLRRGPSYEQYF. As DNA, the CDR3 is TGTGCCTGCAGCTTAAGGCGGGGCCCCTCCTACGAGCAGTACTTC.

This clonotype was detected a few times. The V gene is TRBV7-9, the J gene TRBJ2-1; D remains unclear. The CDR3 is 13 residues long. Germline loops: CDR1 SEHNR, CDR2 FQNEAQ (reference sequence). Trimming pared 7 bases from V and 6 bases from J, leaving 13 bases between. The CDR3 DNA reads TGTGCCAGCACCGTCCCTGGGTCCAATGAGCAGTTCTTC. It translates to CASTVPGSNEQFF.

This clonotype came up many times. The V call is TRBV4-2, the J call TRBJ1-5; D is ambiguous. The CDR3 is 15 amino acids. Germline loops: CDR1 LGHNA, CDR2 YNFKEQ. The V end lost 1 base, the J end lost 8 bases, and 15 bases lay between the germline ends. Here the CDR3 reads CASSQVLRGLEPQHF. The CDR3 DNA is TGTGCCAGCAGCCAAGTTCTCAGAGGGCTCGAGCCCCAGCATTTT.

In regard to this clonotype: This may come from a read error, since a much larger clone is one base off. V and J are TRBV6-2 or TRBV6-3 and TRBJ2-2; D may be TRBD1 (6 bases). The CDR3 has 15 amino acids. Trimming cost V 6 bases and J 0 bases, with 11 bases left between them. Germline CDR1 and CDR2: MNHEY and SVGEGT. DNA of the CDR3: TGTGCCAGCAGACGAGACAGGACGAACACCGGGGAGCTGTTTTTT. Its translation is CASRRDRTNTGELFF.

The J gene is TRBJ2-6, the V gene TRBV5-5; D gene unclear. CDR3 size: 14 residues. Germline V gene data show CDR1 as SGHKS and CDR2 as YYEKEE (reference sequence). V was shortened by 8 bases and J by 4 bases, with 13 bases between the two germline ends. The CDR3 loop is CARSPVSGANVLTF. The CDR3 DNA sequence: TGTGCCAGGAGCCCCGTAAGCGGGGCCAACGTCCTGACTTTC.

The chain links TRBV28 to TRBJ1-6; possible D gene TRBD1, 6 bases. Germline V gives CDR1 MDHEN, CDR2 SYDVKM. The CDR3 contains 15 residues. V was shortened by 3 bases and J by 7 bases, with 13 bases between the two germline ends. CDR3 bases: TGTGCCAGCAGTTTCCCGGACAGAAGAAATTCACCCCTCCACTTT. Residues: CASSFPDRRNSPLHF.

The V gene is TRBV12-3 or TRBV12-4, the J gene TRBJ1-5; D may be TRBD1 (5 bases). The CDR3 is made up of 16 amino acids. V lost 3 bases, J lost 11 bases, and 23 bases lay in between. The DNA for the CDR3 is TGTGCCAGCAGTTTGTCACGGGGCGGGGGTAGATTGGCCCAGCATTTT. This gives the protein CASSLSRGGGRLAQHF.

This clonotype was detected a few times. The gene calls are TRBV12-5 and TRBJ2-1, with no clear D. The V end was cut by 3 bases, the J end by 9 bases, with 6 bases between. The germline V gene has CDR1 LGHNT and CDR2 FRNRAP. The CDR3 length is 11 residues. The CDR3: CASGFFPEQFF. The CDR3 DNA reads as TGTGCTAGTGGTTTTTTCCCTGAGCAGTTCTTC.

J is TRBJ1-1 and V is TRBV7-8, with D tentatively TRBD1 (5 bases). The length of the CDR3 is 14 residues. Germline CDR1 SGHVS, CDR2 FQNEAQ. Trimming shortened V by 8 bases and J by 4 bases, and 17 bases separated the two germline ends. The CDR3 DNA reads as TGTGCCAGCCAACAGTGGGGGGGAGTCACTGAAGCTTTCTTT. It translates to CASQQWGGVTEAFF. Drawing the rest from reference TRBV7-8 and TRBJ1-1, the complete variable domain is GAGVSQSPRYKVAKRGQDVALRCDPISGHVSLFWYQQALGQGPEFLTYFQNEAQLDKSGLPSDRFFAERPEGSVSTLKIQRTQQEDSAVYLCASQQWGGVTEAFFGQGTRLTVV.

CDR3 DNA sequence: TGTGCCAACAAGGAGGGGGGTCTCTGGGAGACCCAGTACTTC. It codes for CANKEGGLWETQYF. The V and J genes are TRBV11-2 and TRBJ2-5; D might be TRBD1 or TRBD2, each matching 6 bases. The ends were cut back, 10 bases at V and 5 bases at J, with 20 bases in the middle. CDR1 is SGHAT and CDR2 is FQNNGV in the germline V gene. The CDR3 totals 14 residues.

On this clonotype: One end of the junction does not line up with germline, which may come from a read error. The chain joins TRBV15 to TRBJ2-1, with 7 bases matching TRBD2. The CDR3 length is 14 residues. The V gene's germline CDR1 is LNHNV and CDR2 YYDKDF (reference sequence). CDR3: CATDPGGRANEHFF. The DNA for the CDR3 is TGTGCCACCGATCCGGGAGGCCGGGCCAATGAGCACTTCTTC.

The chain uses TRBV23-1 and TRBJ2-4, with D tentatively TRBD1 (5 bases). TRBV23-1 is recorded as an ORF, its role being uncertain. The CDR3 consists of 14 residues. Trimming removed 5 bases from V and 0 bases from J, with 8 bases in between. As DNA, the CDR3 is TGCGCCAGCAGTACAGGCCTAGCCAAAAACATTCAGTACTTC. This gives the protein CASSTGLAKNIQYF.

This chain connects TRBV29-1 to TRBJ2-3; D is undetermined. Per the germline V gene, CDR1 is SQVTM and CDR2 is ANQGSEA. The CDR3 is made up of 10 amino acids. V was shortened by 3 bases and J by 6 bases, with 4 bases between the two germline ends. The CDR3 is CSVDGDTQYF. CDR3 in DNA: TGCAGCGTTGATGGGGATACGCAGTATTTT.

The gene calls are TRBV12-3 or TRBV12-4 and TRBJ2-2; a weak D match, TRBD1 (6 bases). V was shortened by 8 bases and J by 1 base, with 20 bases between the two germline ends. This CDR3 comprises 17 residues. The CDR3 is CASRLVSRGRNTGELFF. CDR3 DNA sequence: TGTGCCAGCCGCCTTGTGTCCAGGGGAAGGAACACCGGGGAGCTGTTTTTT.

To note about this clonotype: Since a much larger clone is just one base distant, this may be a read error. The V gene is TRBV28, the J gene TRBJ1-1; D is unresolved. CDR3 length: 15 amino acids. The V end was cut by 6 bases, the J end by 0 bases, with 14 bases between. The germline CDR1 and CDR2 sequences are MDHEN and SYDVKM. The CDR3 DNA reads TGTGCCAGCAGGGGTTCGGCGATGATGAACACTGAAGCTTTCTTT. Protein product: CASRGSAMMNTEAFF. Looking up the rest from reference TRBV28 and TRBJ1-1 gives the full variable domain: DVKVTQSSRYLVKRTGEKVFLECVQDMDHENMFWYRQDPGLGLRLIYFSYDVKMKEKGDIPEGYSVSREKKERFSLILESASTNQTSMYLCASRGSAMMNTEAFFGQGTRLTVV.

The table lists this clonotype with a few counts. The V gene is TRBV30, the J gene TRBJ1-5, with D hard to call. Germline CDR1 is GTSNPN and CDR2 is SVGIG (reference sequence). CDR3 length equals 13 residues. Trimming shortened V by 2 bases and J by 3 bases, and 8 bases separated the two germline ends. Here the CDR3 DNA reads TGTGCCTGGAGTCCCCGGGTCAATCAGCCCCAGCATTTT. Protein product: CAWSPRVNQPQHF.

This clonotype was observed a single time. The V and J genes are TRBV11-2 and TRBJ2-5; TRBD2 agrees at 7 bases. V gave up 6 bases and J gave up 1 base; unmatched junction bases: 11. The CDR3 is 16 amino acids. Germline lookup yields CDR1 SGHAT and CDR2 FQNNGV. The CDR3 protein is CASRLSAPSGQETQYF. The CDR3 DNA reads as TGTGCCAGCAGGTTAAGTGCGCCTAGCGGCCAAGAGACCCAGTACTTC.

This clonotype was detected only a few times. The V and J genes are TRBV6-1 and TRBJ1-5, with D possibly TRBD1 on 6 matching bases. The CDR3 length is 18 residues. V lost 9 bases to trimming and J lost 4 bases, with 28 bases between them. Germline V gene sequence: CDR1 MNHNS, CDR2 SASEGT. CDR3 region: CARIQAFLDMGTNQPQHF. The CDR3, as DNA: TGTGCCAGGATCCAAGCGTTTCTCGACATGGGGACAAATCAGCCCCAGCATTTT.

This rearrangement joins TRBV6-5 to TRBJ1-6; D ambiguous. Per germline, CDR1 MNHEY and CDR2 SVGAGI. The CDR3 totals 15 residues. The CDR3 reads CTSSYGVEGISPLHF. The CDR3 DNA is TGTACTAGCAGCTACGGCGTGGAGGGCATATCACCCCTCCACTTT.

For this clonotype: A much larger clonotype is one base distant, so this may be a read error. The chain has TRBV4-1 and TRBJ1-2, with a possible D match to TRBD1 (5 bases). The germline V gene has CDR1 MGHRA and CDR2 YSYEKL. The length of the CDR3 is 16 residues. V gave up 1 base and J gave up 7 bases, with 19 bases separating them. In DNA, the CDR3 is TGCGCCAGCAGCCAAGTGACGGGCCGGGGGGAGTCTGGCTACACCTTC. Protein: CASSQVTGRGESGYTF.

A word on this clonotype: This CDR3 is missing its conserved last phenylalanine or tryptophan, likely due to a read error. The limits of the CDR3 on the DNA are not certain, so only TCRdb's listed CDR3 is given. CDR3 in amino acids: CASSLQGYGGFTI. The gene calls are TRBV12-3 or TRBV12-4 and TRBJ1-2; the table's D gene call, TRBD1, was not cross checked with the DNA. The CDR3 is 13 residues long, counting both termini.

V usage is TRBV5-4 and J usage is TRBJ2-3; D tentatively reads TRBD1 or TRBD2 (6 bases each). V dropped 6 bases and J dropped 0 bases, with 17 bases sitting between them. CDR1 and CDR2 (germline): SGHNT, YYREEE (reference sequence). The CDR3 consists of 16 residues. The chain's CDR3 is CASTSKGGGSTDTQYF. The CDR3 coding sequence is TGTGCCAGCACCTCCAAGGGGGGCGGAAGCACAGATACGCAGTATTTT.

A word on this clonotype: A read error may account for a junction end that differs from germline. The chain links TRBV7-9 to TRBJ2-4; 9 nucleotides match TRBD1. Germline lookup yields CDR1 SEHNR and CDR2 FQNEAQ (reference sequence). This CDR3 is 16 amino acids long. The DNA for the CDR3 is TGTGCCAGCAGCTTCAGACAGGGGGGCTACAAAAACATTCATTACTTC. It encodes CASSFRQGGYKNIHYF.

The V and J genes are TRBV13 and TRBJ2-7; 7 bases fit TRBD2. Per the germline V gene, CDR1 is PRHDT and CDR2 is FYEKMQ (reference sequence). This CDR3 contains 16 residues. Unmatched junction bases numbered 12, after V lost 5 bases and J lost 2 bases. CDR3 sequence (DNA): TGTGCCAGCAGCAAGGGACTATCGGGAACCACCTACGAGCAGTACTTC. This codes for CASSKGLSGTTYEQYF.

The rearrangement joins TRBV29-1 to TRBJ2-5; 7 bases are shared with TRBD2. The germline V gene has CDR1 SQVTM and CDR2 ANQGSEA. V was pared by 0 bases and J by 10 bases, with 17 bases of the junction left unmatched. CDR3 length: 16 residues. The CDR3, as DNA: TGCAGCGTTGAAGATCTACTGGGGGGGGTCCCAGAGGACCAGTACTTC. This gives the protein CSVEDLLGGVPEDQYF. The full variable domain, in which reference TRBV29-1 and TRBJ2-5 provide the parts outside the CDR3, is SAVISQKPSRDICQRGTSLTIQCQVDSQVTMMFWYRQQPGQSLTLIATANQGSEATYESGFVIDKFPISRPNLTFSTLTVSNMSPEDSSIYLCSVEDLLGGVPEDQYFGPGTRLLVL.